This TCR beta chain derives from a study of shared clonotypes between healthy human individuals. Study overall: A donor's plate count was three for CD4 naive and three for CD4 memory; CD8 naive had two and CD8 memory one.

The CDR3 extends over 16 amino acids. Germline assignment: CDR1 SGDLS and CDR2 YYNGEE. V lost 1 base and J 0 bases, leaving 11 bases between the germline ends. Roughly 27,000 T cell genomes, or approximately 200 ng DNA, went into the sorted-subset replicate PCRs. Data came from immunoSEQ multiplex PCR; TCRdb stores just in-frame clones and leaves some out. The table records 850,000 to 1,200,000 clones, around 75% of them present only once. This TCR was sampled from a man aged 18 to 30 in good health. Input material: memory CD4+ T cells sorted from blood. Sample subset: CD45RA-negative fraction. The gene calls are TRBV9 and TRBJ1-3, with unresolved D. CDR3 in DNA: TGTGCCAGCAGCGTAAAGACGGCGAGCTCTGGAAACACCATATATTTT. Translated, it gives CASSVKTASSGNTIYF.